The rows below give T cell receptor beta chains drawn from one sample of a study of follicular helper T cells after annual influenza vaccination. Generated by immunoSEQ multiplex PCR, the TCRdb table keeps only in-frame clones and is missing some. Among about 11,000 clones, about 82% were seen once, and the ten largest hold roughly 0.9%. The sample consisted of CXCR5- memory CD4+ T cells sorted from blood, taken 6 weeks after influenza vaccination. These receptors originate from an adult who received the influenza vaccine. CDR3s include the opening cysteine and the closing phenylalanine or tryptophan. D genes are given only for firm matches. Expanded clones get a size class; other rows say once, few or many, or leave the size out.

NA	TRBV28	TRBJ1-2	NA	CASSPRFNYGYTF	TGTGCCAGCAGCCCTCGGTTTAACTATGGCTACACCTTC
NA	TRBV4-3	TRBJ2-1	NA	CASRAAQGPGNEQFF	TGCGCCTCTCGAGCGGCTCAGGGACCGGGGAATGAGCAGTTCTTC
NA	TRBV28	TRBJ2-7	TRBD1	CASSQPGQHYEQYF	TGTGCCAGCAGTCAACCGGGACAGCACTACGAGCAGTACTTC
NA	TRBV27	TRBJ2-7	NA	CASSPLDSYEQYF	TGTGCCAGCAGTCCCCTGGACAGCTACGAGCAGTACTTC
NA	TRBV5-1	TRBJ2-1	TRBD1	CASSLPDRGRQFF	TGCGCCAGCAGCTTGCCAGACAGGGGGCGACAGTTCTTC
few	TRBV20-1	TRBJ2-7	NA	CSASPQYEQYF	TGCAGTGCTAGCCCACAGTACGAGCAGTACTTC
NA	TRBV5-1	TRBJ2-2	TRBD1	CASSPRTGDTGELFF	TGCGCCAGCAGCCCACGGACAGGAGACACCGGGGAGCTGTTTTTT
few	TRBV18	TRBJ2-1	NA	CASSQTDSSNEQFF	TGTGCCAGCTCACAGACCGACAGCTCTAATGAGCAGTTCTTC
NA	TRBV6-5	TRBJ1-6	TRBD1	CASSYSTGANSPLHF	TGTGCCAGCAGTTACTCGACAGGGGCTAATTCACCCCTCCACTTT
few	TRBV5-1	TRBJ1-2	NA	CASSLVTVDGYTF	TGCGCCAGCAGCTTGGTAACAGTTGACGGCTACACCTTC
NA	TRBV27	TRBJ1-2	TRBD1	CASSPTDRLYGYTF	TGTGCCAGCAGTCCTACGGACAGGTTGTATGGCTACACCTTC
NA	TRBV6-5	TRBJ2-7	NA	CASSYSIQGYTYEQYF	TGTGCCAGCAGTTACTCTATACAAGGGTACACCTACGAGCAGTACTTC
NA	TRBV19	TRBJ2-6	TRBD2	CASSPRGGTGANVLTF	TGTGCCAGTAGCCCCCGCGGGGGAACTGGGGCCAACGTCCTGACTTTC
NA	TRBV7-2	TRBJ2-5	NA	CASSRGQQETQYF	TGTGCCAGCAGCCGGGGACAACAAGAGACCCAGTACTTC
NA	TRBV5-6	TRBJ1-4	NA	CASSLVGRANEKLFF	TGTGCCAGCAGCTTGGTGGGCAGGGCAAATGAAAAACTGTTTTTT
NA	TRBV15	TRBJ1-5	TRBD1	CATSRVGRGGNQPQHF	TGTGCCACCAGCAGAGTCGGCAGGGGGGGGAATCAGCCCCAGCATTTT
few	TRBV12-5	TRBJ2-7	NA	CASGLVSEGYEQYF	TGTGCTAGTGGTTTGGTAAGTGAGGGCTACGAGCAGTACTTC
NA	TRBV5-4	TRBJ2-7	NA	CASSLEALGEQYF	TGTGCCAGCAGCTTGGAAGCCCTCGGGGAGCAGTACTTC
NA	TRBV18	TRBJ2-5	NA	CASSPGKGTQYF	TGTGCCAGCTCACCAGGGAAGGGGACCCAGTACTTC
NA	TRBV7-9	TRBJ1-1	NA	CASSYGGGTEAFF	TGTGCCAGCAGCTATGGAGGGGGGACTGAAGCTTTCTTT
NA	TRBV11-2	TRBJ2-7	TRBD1	CASSAARGTYEQYF	TGTGCCAGCAGCGCGGCCAGGGGGACCTACGAGCAGTACTTC
NA	TRBV19	TRBJ2-3	TRBD2	CASRATSGADTQYF	TGTGCCAGCAGGGCGACTAGCGGCGCAGATACGCAGTATTTT
NA	TRBV6-6	TRBJ2-1	NA	CASSYSSNNEQFF	TGTGCCAGCAGTTACAGCAGCAACAATGAGCAGTTCTTC
NA	TRBV5-1	TRBJ2-1	NA	CASSGRRLAVYNEQFF	TGCGCCAGCAGCGGGAGGCGTCTAGCAGTTTACAATGAGCAGTTCTTC
NA	TRBV7-6	TRBJ2-3	NA	CASSLREYGDTQYF	TGTGCCAGCAGCTTACGGGAGTATGGAGATACGCAGTATTTT
once	TRBV19	TRBJ2-6	NA	CASTSDRHSGANVLTF	TGTGCCAGTACCTCAGACAGGCACTCTGGGGCCAACGTCCTGACTTTC
few	TRBV7-9	TRBJ2-1	NA	CASSPSANEQFF	TGTGCCAGCAGCCCCTCCGCGAATGAGCAGTTCTTC
NA	TRBV13	TRBJ2-2	TRBD1	CASSFPGGRDTGELFF	TGTGCCAGCAGCTTCCCAGGGGGTAGGGACACCGGGGAGCTGTTTTTT
NA	TRBV7-8	TRBJ2-3	TRBD1	CASSGDRGSGTDTQYF	TGTGCCAGCAGCGGAGACAGGGGTTCGGGGACAGATACGCAGTATTTT
NA	TRBV28	TRBJ2-6	NA	CASRASHSGANVLTF	TGTGCCAGCAGGGCCAGTCACTCTGGGGCCAACGTCCTGACTTTC
NA	TRBV5-6	TRBJ2-7	TRBD2	CASSEHGGADYEQYF	TGTGCCAGCAGCGAGCACGGGGGGGCAGACTACGAGCAGTACTTC
NA	TRBV7-2	TRBJ1-2	NA	CASSLTGRLNGYTF	TGTGCCAGCAGCTTAACCGGACGGCTCAATGGCTACACCTTC
NA	TRBV7-2	TRBJ2-5	TRBD2	CASSLRRSASGVQETQYF	TGTGCCAGCAGCTTAAGGCGATCGGCTAGCGGGGTCCAAGAGACCCAGTACTTC
NA	TRBV6-1	TRBJ2-3	NA	CASSDLRWAQTRDTQYF	TGTGCCAGCAGTGACCTCAGGTGGGCCCAGACGCGAGATACGCAGTATTTT
NA	TRBV19	TRBJ1-2	TRBD1	CASSATTGGGPGGYGYTF	TGTGCCAGTAGTGCTACGACAGGGGGCGGTCCGGGAGGGTATGGCTACACCTTC
NA	TRBV29-1	TRBJ1-3	NA	CSGAKGGSGNTIYF	TGCAGCGGTGCAAAGGGAGGCTCTGGAAACACCATATATTTT
NA	TRBV7-2	TRBJ2-4	TRBD2	CASSLAGAGDIQYF	TGTGCCAGCAGCTTAGCGGGAGCGGGGGACATTCAGTACTTC
NA	TRBV11-2	TRBJ2-3	NA	CASSLYVGTATDTQYF	TGTGCCAGCAGCTTATACGTGGGGACTGCCACAGATACGCAGTATTTT
NA	TRBV6-5	TRBJ2-6	NA	CASSRTDAGANVLTF	TGTGCCAGCAGCCGAACCGACGCCGGGGCCAACGTCCTGACTTTC
NA	TRBV28	TRBJ1-2	NA	CASSSDNYGYTF	TGTGCCAGCAGTTCGGATAACTATGGCTACACCTTC
NA	TRBV12-5	TRBJ2-2	TRBD1	CASGPTGGSGELFF	TGTGCTAGTGGGCCTACAGGGGGGTCCGGGGAGCTGTTTTTT
NA	TRBV30	TRBJ1-4	NA	CAWSVQNNEKLFF	TGTGCCTGGAGTGTACAGAATAATGAAAAACTGTTTTTT
once	TRBV2	TRBJ1-2	TRBD1	CASRTGTLNYGYTF	TGTGCCAGCAGGACAGGGACGCTTAACTATGGCTACACCTTC
NA	TRBV7-9	TRBJ2-3	NA	CASSSTSWDTQYF	TGTGCCAGCAGCTCGACCTCTTGGGATACGCAGTATTTT
NA	TRBV28	TRBJ2-3	NA	CASISAGGQGVYTQYF	TGTGCCAGCATCTCAGCGGGGGGACAGGGCGTATATACGCAGTATTTT
NA	TRBV10-3	TRBJ2-6	NA	CAISESRAGANVLTF	TGTGCCATCAGTGAGTCCCGCGCTGGGGCCAACGTCCTGACTTTC
NA	TRBV29-1	TRBJ2-5	TRBD1	CSVGQGSETQYF	TGCAGCGTAGGACAGGGGTCAGAGACCCAGTACTTC
NA	TRBV5-6	TRBJ2-4	NA	CASSVPRVAKNIQYF	TGTGCCAGCAGCGTCCCCCGGGTAGCCAAAAACATTCAGTACTTC
NA	TRBV2	TRBJ2-1	NA	CASSAGGVSNEQFF	TGTGCCAGCAGTGCGGGGGGCGTTTCCAATGAGCAGTTCTTC
NA	TRBV5-1	TRBJ2-5	TRBD2	CASSLRDPWRQREVQETQYF	TGCGCCAGCAGCTTGCGGGACCCCTGGAGACAGCGGGAGGTACAAGAGACCCAGTACTTC
NA	TRBV7-6	TRBJ1-4	NA	CASSAVTNEKLFF	TGTGCCAGCAGCGCCGTTACGAATGAAAAACTGTTTTTT
NA	TRBV5-1	TRBJ2-3	TRBD2	CASSPGGSGSADTQYF	TGCGCCAGCAGCCCTGGGGGGAGCGGGAGCGCAGATACGCAGTATTTT
NA	TRBV5-1	TRBJ1-3	NA	CASSLAMLEVVRGNTIYF	TGCGCCAGCAGCTTGGCCATGTTGGAGGTTGTCCGGGGAAACACCATATATTTT